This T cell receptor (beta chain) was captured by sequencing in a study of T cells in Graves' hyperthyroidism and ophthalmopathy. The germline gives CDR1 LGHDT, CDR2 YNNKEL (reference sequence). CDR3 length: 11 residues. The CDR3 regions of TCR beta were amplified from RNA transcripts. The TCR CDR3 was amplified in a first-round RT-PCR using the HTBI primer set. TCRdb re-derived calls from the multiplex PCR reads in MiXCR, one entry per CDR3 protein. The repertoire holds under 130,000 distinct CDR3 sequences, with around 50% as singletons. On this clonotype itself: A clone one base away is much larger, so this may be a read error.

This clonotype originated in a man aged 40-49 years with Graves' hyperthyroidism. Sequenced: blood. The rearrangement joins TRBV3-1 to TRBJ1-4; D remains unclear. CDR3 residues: CASRDNGKLFF. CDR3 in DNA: TGTGCCAGCAGAGATAATGGAAAACTGTTTTTT.